The 13 T cell receptor beta chains below were found in one sample sequenced in a study of shared clonotypes between healthy human individuals. TCRdb's copy holds only in-frame clones and misses some; the assay was immunoSEQ multiplex PCR. The data show approximately 620,000 clones, around 97% seen once. What was sequenced was naive CD4+ T cells sorted from blood. The subset was: CD45RA+ positively selected. The source is a woman in her 30s in good health.

The chain recombines TRBV29-1 with TRBJ1-1; 8 positions match TRBD1. V shed 0 bases, J shed 7 bases, and the junction held 7 bases outside the gene matches. There are 14 residues in the CDR3. The V gene's germline CDR1 is SQVTM and CDR2 ANQGSEA. CDR3 sequence (DNA): TGCAGCGTTGAAGATCAGAACAGGGGGGATGAAGCTTTCTTT. Amino acids: CSVEDQNRGDEAFF.

The rearrangement joins TRBV5-1 to TRBJ2-3; 14 bases map to TRBD2. Germline V gives CDR1 SGHRS, CDR2 YFSETQ. The CDR3 extends over 18 amino acids. The V gene end was trimmed by 4 bases and the J gene end by 2 bases; junction bases not matched to a gene: 9. The CDR3 sequence: CASSPGTSGSLLTDTQYF. The CDR3, as DNA: TGCGCCAGCAGCCCCGGGACTAGCGGGAGCCTACTCACAGATACGCAGTATTTT.

Regarding this clone: The CDR3 ends on some other residue instead of the conserved phenylalanine or tryptophan, so this is likely a read error. Because the CDR3's place on the DNA is in doubt, the DNA is left out and the CDR3 is given as listed by TCRdb. The rearrangement uses TRBV21-1 and TRBJ2-3; TRBD2 is the table's D call and was not checked against the DNA. TRBV21-1 is marked as a pseudogene. The CDR3 adds up to 11 amino acids, both ends counted. CDR3 region: CASSNSLSPFG.

In regard to this clone: Other DNA sequences from this sample encode an identical CDR3 as well. The chain's CDR3 is CASSQDGNQPQHF. Here the CDR3 DNA reads TGCGCCAGCAGCCAAGACGGAAATCAGCCCCAGCATTTT. This rearrangement joins TRBV4-1 to TRBJ1-5; no clear D. Germline-derived CDR1 and CDR2 are MGHRA and YSYEKL. The V end lost 0 bases, the J end lost 4 bases, and 4 bases lay between the germline ends. The CDR3 runs 13 residues.

The CDR3 sequence is CASSPTSGTYTGELFF. The CDR3 region has the DNA TGTGCCAGCAGCCCTACTAGCGGGACTTACACCGGGGAGCTGTTTTTT. The J gene is TRBJ2-2, the V gene TRBV9; 10 positions match TRBD2. Germline values: CDR1 SGDLS, CDR2 YYNGEE. Trimming at V came to 4 bases and at J to 3 bases, leaving 6 bases not matched to a gene. The CDR3 loop spans 16 amino acids.

The chain recombines TRBV14 with TRBJ2-1, with 7 bases matching TRBD1. This CDR3 has 20 amino acids. V lost 4 bases and J lost 0; bases outside the gene matches: 18. Germline loops: CDR1 SGHDN, CDR2 FVKESK. The DNA of the CDR3 is TGTGCCAGCAGCCCGAAAATAAAAACCAAGACAGGGAGCTCCTACAATGAGCAGTTCTTC. Residues: CASSPKIKTKTGSSYNEQFF. The full variable domain, in which reference TRBV14 and TRBJ2-1 provide the parts outside the CDR3, is EAGVTQFPSHSVIEKGQTVTLRCDPISGHDNLYWYRRVMGKEIKFLLHFVKESKQDESGMPNNRFLAERTGGTYSTLKVQPAELEDSGVYFCASSPKIKTKTGSSYNEQFFGPGTRLTVL.

The V and J genes are TRBV10-3 and TRBJ1-4; 8 bases align to TRBD1. Germline trimming cut 4 bases from V and 2 bases from J; bases unmatched to any gene: 6. Per the germline V gene, CDR1 is ENHRY and CDR2 is SYGVKD. The CDR3 has 16 amino acids. For the CDR3, the DNA is TGTGCCATCAGTGCAGACAGGGGCCCGACTAATGAAAAACTGTTTTTT. Its protein product is CAISADRGPTNEKLFF.

J is TRBJ2-7 and V is TRBV18; 9 bases line up with TRBD2. J lost 5 bases, V lost 3 bases, and 5 bases had no gene match. Germline V gives CDR1 KGHSH, CDR2 LQKENI. This CDR3 region has 14 residues. The CDR3, as DNA: TGTGCCAGCTCACCGGGGACTAGCAGGAACGAGCAGTACTTC. Encoded protein: CASSPGTSRNEQYF. The full variable domain, with the rest looked up from reference TRBV18 and TRBJ2-7, is NAGVMQNPRHLVRRRGQEARLRCSPMKGHSHVYWYRQLPEEGLKFMVYLQKENIIDESGMPKERFSAEFPKEGPSILRIQQVVRGDSAAYFCASSPGTSRNEQYFGPGTRLTVT.

The chain uses TRBV6-5 and TRBJ1-3; the D is unclear. The CDR3 is 15 amino acids. V dropped 5 bases and J dropped 2 bases, with 13 bases sitting between them. Germline V gene lookup returns CDR1 MNHEY and CDR2 SVGAGI. The CDR3 region is CASSMDGSAGNTIYF. In DNA form, the CDR3 reads TGTGCCAGCAGTATGGACGGGTCTGCTGGAAACACCATATATTTT.

CDR3 in DNA: TGTGCCAGTAGTATAGAGTATGGCAGGGCCACCGGGGAGCTGTTTTTT. Its protein product is CASSIEYGRATGELFF. V usage is TRBV19 and J usage is TRBJ2-2; D might be TRBD1 (5 bases). The CDR3 is made up of 16 amino acids. The V and J ends lost 0 bases and 4 bases respectively, with 12 bases between them. Looked up from germline, CDR1 is LNHDA and CDR2 is SQIVND (reference sequence).

The chain recombines TRBV7-9 with TRBJ2-1, with D possibly TRBD2 on 6 matching bases. In germline, CDR1 is SEHNR, CDR2 FQNEAQ (reference sequence). The length of the CDR3 is 16 residues. Trimming took 8 bases from V and 3 from J, leaving 20 bases between them. The CDR3 spells CASVPAVGSFYNEQFF. For the CDR3, the DNA is TGTGCCAGCGTCCCAGCGGTCGGGAGTTTCTACAATGAGCAGTTCTTC.

The genes are TRBV19 and TRBJ1-2; 8 nucleotides match TRBD1. The V and J ends lost 3 bases and 1 base, in that order; junction bases with no gene match: 4. Germline V gives CDR1 LNHDA, CDR2 SQIVND (reference sequence). CDR3 size: 15 residues. CDR3 bases: TGTGCCAGTAGTATGGGGACAGGATTTAACTATGGCTACACCTTC. Translated: CASSMGTGFNYGYTF.

V and J are TRBV27 and TRBJ1-2, with D uncertain. The CDR3 totals 16 residues. Deletions cut 3 bases from V and 5 bases from J, with 19 bases between. Germline CDR1 and CDR2: MNHEY and SMNVEV (reference sequence). For the CDR3, the DNA is TGTGCCAGCAGTTTCTCCCGGGCCCCCGGTGGTTATGGCTACACCTTC. Translated, it gives CASSFSRAPGGYGYTF.